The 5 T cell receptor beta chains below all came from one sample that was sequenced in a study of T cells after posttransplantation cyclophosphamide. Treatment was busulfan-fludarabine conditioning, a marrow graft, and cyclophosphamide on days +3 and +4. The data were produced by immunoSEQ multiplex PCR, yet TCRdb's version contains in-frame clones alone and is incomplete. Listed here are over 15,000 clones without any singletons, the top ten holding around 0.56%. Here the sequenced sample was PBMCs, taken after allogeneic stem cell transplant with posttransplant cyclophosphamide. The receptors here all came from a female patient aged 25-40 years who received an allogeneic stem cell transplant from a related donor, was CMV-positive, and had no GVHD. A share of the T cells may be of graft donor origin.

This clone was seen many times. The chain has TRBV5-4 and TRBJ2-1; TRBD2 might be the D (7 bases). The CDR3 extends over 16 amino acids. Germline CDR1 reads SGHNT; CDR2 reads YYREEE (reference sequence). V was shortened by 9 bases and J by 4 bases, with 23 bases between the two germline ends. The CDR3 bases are TGTGCCATAAAAGCCGGGGGGCTAGCGACGTACAATGAGCAGTTCTTC. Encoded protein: CAIKAGGLATYNEQFF.

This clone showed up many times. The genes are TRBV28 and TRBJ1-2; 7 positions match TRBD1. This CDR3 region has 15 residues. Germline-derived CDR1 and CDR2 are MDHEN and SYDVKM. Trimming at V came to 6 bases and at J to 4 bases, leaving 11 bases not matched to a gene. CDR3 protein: CASSPRDREIYGYTF. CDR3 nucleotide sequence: TGTGCCAGCAGCCCCCGGGACAGAGAAATCTATGGCTACACCTTC.

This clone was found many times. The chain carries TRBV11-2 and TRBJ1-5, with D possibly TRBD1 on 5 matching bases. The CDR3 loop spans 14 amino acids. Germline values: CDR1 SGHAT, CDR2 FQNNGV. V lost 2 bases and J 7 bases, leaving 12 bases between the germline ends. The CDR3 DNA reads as TGTGCCAGCAGCTTAACGGACACACGACAGCCCCAGCATTTT. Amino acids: CASSLTDTRQPQHF.

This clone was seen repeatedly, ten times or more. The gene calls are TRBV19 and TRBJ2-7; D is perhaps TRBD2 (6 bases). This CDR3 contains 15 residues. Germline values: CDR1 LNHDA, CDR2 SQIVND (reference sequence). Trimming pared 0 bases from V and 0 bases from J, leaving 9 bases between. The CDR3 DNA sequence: TGTGCCAGTAGTATAGAGCGGGGAAGCTCCTACGAGCAGTACTTC. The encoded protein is CASSIERGSSYEQYF.

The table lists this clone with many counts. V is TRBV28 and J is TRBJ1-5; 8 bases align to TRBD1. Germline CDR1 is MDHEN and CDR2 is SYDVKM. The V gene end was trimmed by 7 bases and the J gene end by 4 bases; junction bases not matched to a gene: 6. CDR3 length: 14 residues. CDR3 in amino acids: CASMDRASNQPQHF. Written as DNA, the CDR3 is TGTGCCAGCATGGACAGGGCATCGAATCAGCCCCAGCATTTT.